Listed below are T cell receptor beta chains from one sample, sequenced in a study of Graves' ophthalmopathy and Graves' hyperthyroidism. From the multiplex PCR reads, TCRdb called clonotypes with MiXCR, one entry per CDR3 protein. Of just over 600,000 distinct CDR3 sequences in the sample, approximately 21% are singletons; the top ten hold more than 5.5%. The sample was peripheral blood. The receptors stem from a woman under 30 with stable Graves' hyperthyroidism. Some clones in this sample may be carry-over from other donors' samples. CDR3s include the opening cysteine and the closing phenylalanine or tryptophan. Fields, in order: D gene, V gene, clone size, J gene, CDR3 DNA, CDR3 protein. The D gene is left open where the match is weak. Some rows have no size entry. The others give once, few or many, or a class for an expanded clone.

>NA|TRBV15|many|TRBJ1-6
TGTGCCACCAGCAGAGAGGTGGGGGGAGTGGGTTCACCCCTCCACTTT
CATSREVGGVGSPLHF
>NA|TRBV28|many|TRBJ1-1
TGTGCCAGCAGTTTACCGTGGGAAGGCACTGAAGCTTTCTTT
CASSLPWEGTEAFF
>NA|TRBV19|many|TRBJ1-2
TGTGCCAGTAGTATAAGTCTGGGCTATGGCTACACCTTC
CASSISLGYGYTF
>TRBD1|TRBV20-1|many|TRBJ1-2
TGCAGTGCCCAATTGGGACAGAACTATGGCTACACCTTC
CSAQLGQNYGYTF
>TRBD2|TRBV20-1|many|TRBJ2-7
TGCAGTGCTAGAGTAGGAGGCGGGGGGACCTACGAGCAGTACTTC
CSARVGGGGTYEQYF
>TRBD2|TRBV20-1|NA|TRBJ2-7
TGCAGTGCTAGACTAGCGGGGGGGTACGGGCAGTACTTC
CSARLAGGYGQYF
>TRBD1|TRBV27|few|TRBJ1-5
TGTGCCAGCAGTCCCGGACAGGGACTCAATCAGCCCCAGCATTTT
CASSPGQGLNQPQHF
>NA|TRBV7-2|many|TRBJ1-2
TGTGCCAGCAGCTTGGCGGAGTCCTACACCTTC
CASSLAESYTF
>NA|TRBV12-3/TRBV12-4|many|TRBJ1-1
TGTGCCAGCAGTTTGAGGCCCCCCCCGGACACTGAAGCTTTCTTT
CASSLRPPPDTEAFF
>NA|TRBV19|many|TRBJ2-5
TGTGCCAGTAGGCAAATTGGCGAGACCCAGTACTTC
CASRQIGETQYF
>NA|TRBV6-1|few|TRBJ1-1
TGTGCCAGCAATCCTCAGGGCGACACTGAAGCTTTCTTT
CASNPQGDTEAFF
>NA|TRBV12-5|NA|TRBJ2-2
TGTGCTAGTGGTTTGGACCGGGACACCTACCTCACCGGGAAGCTGTTTTTT
CASGLDRDTYLTGKLFF
>NA|TRBV12-3/TRBV12-4|few|TRBJ2-2
TGTGCCAGCAAAAAGGAGGGGTGGGACAGGAACACCGGGGAGCTGTTTTTT
CASKKEGWDRNTGELFF
>NA|TRBV7-9|many|TRBJ1-1
TGTGCCAGCAGCTTTGGGGGAGTGAACACTGAAGCTTTCTTT
CASSFGGVNTEAFF